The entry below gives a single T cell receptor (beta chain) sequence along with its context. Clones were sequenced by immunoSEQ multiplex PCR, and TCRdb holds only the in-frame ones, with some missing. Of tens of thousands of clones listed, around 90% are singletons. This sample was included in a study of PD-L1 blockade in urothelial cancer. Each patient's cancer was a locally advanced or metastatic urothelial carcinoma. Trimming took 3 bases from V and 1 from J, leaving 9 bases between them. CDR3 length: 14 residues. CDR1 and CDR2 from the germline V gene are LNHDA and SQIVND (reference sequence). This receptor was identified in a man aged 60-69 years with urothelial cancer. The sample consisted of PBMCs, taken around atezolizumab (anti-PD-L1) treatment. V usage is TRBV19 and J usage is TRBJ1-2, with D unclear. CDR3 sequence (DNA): TGTGCCAGTAGTATGCAACCGGGTAACTATGGCTACACCTTC. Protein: CASSMQPGNYGYTF.